What follows are 28 T cell receptor beta chains derived from one specimen sequenced in a study of T cells in Graves' hyperthyroidism and ophthalmopathy (dated by TCRdb to the late 2010s). Preparation of the library involved multiplex PCR. TCRdb lists the instrument as Illumina HiSeq 2000. The TCR beta CDR3 regions were amplified from RNA transcripts. A first-round RT-PCR of the TCR CDR3 used the HTBI primer set with the Qiagen OneStep RT-PCR kit. Clones were called with MiXCR by TCRdb after fastp trimmed the public reads at Q25, and only in-frame beta chains were retained. For every CDR3 protein sequence, its rows merge into one entry that carries the most common genes and DNA. A total of about 560,000 distinct CDR3 sequences appear in this sample, approximately 15% of them only once. 18% of the sample rests with the top ten. Sequencing was carried out using blood. The receptors derive from a woman aged 18-29 years with Graves' hyperthyroidism.

This clonotype was seen only a few times. The CDR3, as DNA: TGTGCCAGCAGCCGTGGGACTAGCGGGGTTTACAATGAGCAGTTCTTC. Translated: CASSRGTSGVYNEQFF. The rearrangement links TRBV2 to TRBJ2-1; 13 bases match TRBD2. The CDR3 runs to 16 residues. V shed 6 bases, J shed 4 bases, and the junction held 6 bases outside the gene matches. The germline gives CDR1 SNHLY, CDR2 FYNNEI.

On this clonotype: This could be a read error, since a much larger clone is one nucleotide away. The rearrangement links TRBV7-2 to TRBJ2-7; D possibly corresponds to TRBD2 (6 bases). Germline V gives CDR1 SGHTA, CDR2 FQGNSA. The CDR3 extends over 15 amino acids. As DNA, the CDR3 is TGTGCCAGCAGCTCTAGTGGGGGACTTTCCTGCGAGCAGTACTTC. Amino acid sequence: CASSSSGGLSCEQYF. Full variable domain (rest looked up from reference TRBV7-2 and TRBJ2-7): GAGVSQSPSNKVTEKGKDVELRCDPISGHTALYWYRQSLGQGLEFLIYFQGNSAPDKSGLPSDRFSAERTGGSVSTLTIQRTQQEDSAVYLCASSSSGGLSCEQYFGPGTRLTVT.

In this sample, this clonotype turned up a few times. The chain uses TRBV12-3 or TRBV12-4 and TRBJ1-2; no firm D call. Trimming removed 3 bases at V and 0 bases at J, with 11 bases between. This CDR3 is 15 amino acids long. The CDR3 DNA reads TGTGCCAGCAGTTTTCGGAACGGAGCTAACTATGGCTACACCTTC. Protein sequence: CASSFRNGANYGYTF.

This clonotype came up a few times. The chain recombines TRBV2 with TRBJ1-4; weak D call: TRBD1 (6 bases). The germline CDR1 and CDR2 sequences are SNHLY and FYNNEI. The V end lost 7 bases, the J end lost 8 bases, and 17 bases lay between the germline ends. The CDR3 spans 14 residues. The CDR3 here is CASTSPSTGEKLFF. The CDR3, as DNA: TGTGCCAGCACTTCGCCATCCACAGGGGAAAAACTGTTTTTT.

This clonotype was found a few times. A much larger clone differs by one base, so this may be a read error. Here the CDR3 DNA reads TGTGCCAGCAAAGTTATAAGCGGGGGGGCTTTGCCGGATACGCAGTATTTT. Protein sequence: CASKVISGGALPDTQYF. V and J are TRBV2 and TRBJ2-3; the match to TRBD2 covers 10 bases. CDR3 size: 17 residues. Germline V gene data show CDR1 as SNHLY and CDR2 as FYNNEI. Trimming removed 7 bases from V and 6 bases from J; junction bases left unmatched: 16.

At least ten counts were recorded for this clonotype. The chain combines TRBV3-1 with TRBJ2-1, with 11 bases fitting TRBD1. This CDR3 has 15 residues. J gave up 6 bases and V 3 bases, and 4 bases lay outside the gene matches. The germline CDR1 and CDR2 sequences are LGHDT and YNNKEL (reference sequence). The CDR3 DNA follows: TGTGCCAGCAGCCAGGGACAGGGGGGAGTCAATGAGCAGTTCTTC. Residues: CASSQGQGGVNEQFF.

This clonotype was counted a few times. V gene TRBV29-1 combines with J gene TRBJ1-1; D is ambiguous. The germline CDR1 and CDR2 sequences are SQVTM and ANQGSEA. The CDR3 consists of 13 residues. V dropped 6 bases and J dropped 0 bases, with 11 bases sitting between them. CDR3 sequence (DNA): TGCAGCGTGTCCAGGCTGATGAACACTGAAGCTTTCTTT. As protein: CSVSRLMNTEAFF.

This clonotype was seen more than once but under ten times. This chain connects TRBV7-2 to TRBJ2-7; D uncertain. Trimming took off 2 bases at V and 6 bases at J, with 11 bases between the two ends. From germline, CDR1 is SGHTA and CDR2 FQGNSA. The CDR3 is made up of 13 amino acids. The CDR3 loop reads CASSLIQVGEQYF. The CDR3 DNA follows: TGTGCCAGCAGCTTAATTCAGGTCGGCGAGCAGTACTTC.

This clonotype was seen repeatedly, ten times or more. This chain joins TRBV12-3 or TRBV12-4 and TRBJ2-7; D possibly corresponds to TRBD2 (5 bases). The CDR3 loop spans 14 amino acids. The germline V and J ends were trimmed by 3 bases and 5 bases, with 14 bases remaining between them. CDR3 nucleotide sequence: TGTGCCAGCAGTTTGGACTTAGCAACCGACGAGCAGTACTTC. Translating it yields CASSLDLATDEQYF.

This clonotype was seen at least ten times. The chain is built from TRBV12-3 or TRBV12-4 and TRBJ2-1; no clear D. This CDR3 region has 17 residues. Trimming pared 2 bases from V and 9 bases from J, leaving 23 bases between. CDR3 protein: CASSLSPPARGRPEQFF. In DNA, the CDR3 is TGTGCCAGCAGTTTAAGTCCCCCCGCGCGAGGCCGGCCTGAGCAGTTCTTC.

This clonotype was counted only a few times. This chain joins TRBV4-1 and TRBJ1-5; D remains unclear. Germline V gives CDR1 MGHRA, CDR2 YSYEKL. With 0 bases removed from V and 5 bases from J, the gap between germline ends came to 17 bases. The CDR3 length is 17 residues. CDR3 DNA: TGCGCCAGCAGCCAAGATAGTTACGGGCGGAACTATCAGCCCCAGCATTTT. Translated, it gives CASSQDSYGRNYQPQHF.

The chain carries TRBV12-3 or TRBV12-4 and TRBJ2-1; 7 positions match TRBD2. V was clipped by 4 bases and J by 4 bases; unmatched bases: 10. This CDR3 region has 16 residues. CDR3 in amino acids: CASSSLWRGSYNEQFF. CDR3 sequence (DNA): TGTGCCAGCAGTTCCCTATGGCGGGGGAGTTACAATGAGCAGTTCTTC.

This clonotype was recorded only once. This rearrangement joins TRBV28 to TRBJ2-1; TRBD1 agrees at 7 bases. The germline gives CDR1 MDHEN, CDR2 SYDVKM. Trimming at V came to 5 bases and at J to 7 bases, leaving 11 bases not matched to a gene. The CDR3 has 15 amino acids. DNA for the CDR3: TGTGCCAGCAGTGTCCCCGGGACAGTAGATAATGAGCAGTTCTTC. Residues: CASSVPGTVDNEQFF.

The chain is built from TRBV6-1 and TRBJ1-2; 9 nucleotides align to TRBD1. The germline V gene encodes CDR1 MNHNS and CDR2 SASEGT. The CDR3 length is 15 residues. V lost 5 bases, J lost 2 bases, and 6 bases stayed unmatched. In nucleotides, the CDR3 is TGTGCCAGCAGTCAGCGGGGACAGGGAAACTATGGCTACACCTTC. Translation: CASSQRGQGNYGYTF.

The V gene is TRBV27, the J gene TRBJ1-6; 12 bases align to TRBD1. Germline trimming cut 5 bases from V and 10 bases from J; bases unmatched to any gene: 15. CDR3 length: 18 residues. The germline gives CDR1 MNHEY, CDR2 SMNVEV (reference sequence). The CDR3 bases are TGTGCCAGCAGTCTCCGGGACAGGGGGCGCGGGTGGGGATCACCCCTCCACTTT. Residues: CASSLRDRGRGWGSPLHF.

This clonotype was recorded a few times. The chain links TRBV5-1 to TRBJ2-7, with TRBD1 matching over 7 bases. The CDR3 totals 16 residues. Germline values: CDR1 SGHRS, CDR2 YFSETQ. V was pared by 0 bases and J by 3 bases, with 9 bases of the junction left unmatched. The CDR3 DNA reads as TGCGCCAGCAGCTTGGAGGCGGACAGGCCAAGCTACGAGCAGTACTTC. This translates into CASSLEADRPSYEQYF.

This clonotype was observed at least ten times. The chain uses TRBV12-3 or TRBV12-4 and TRBJ1-1, with D possibly matching TRBD1 (6 bases). CDR3 length: 18 amino acids. V lost 4 bases, J lost 4 bases, and 25 bases lay in between. DNA for the CDR3: TGTGCCAGCAGTTCTGGGCGGGGGCGTTGGGGGGCTGTCACTGAAGCTTTCTTT. This encodes CASSSGRGRWGAVTEAFF.

This clonotype has ten or more counts. The V call is TRBV11-2, the J call TRBJ1-1, with a possible D match to TRBD1 (5 bases). This CDR3 spans 16 amino acids. Germline V lookup: CDR1 SGHAT, CDR2 FQNNGV. V was pared by 6 bases and J by 3 bases, with 20 bases between. The CDR3 sequence: CASSTPFGTSDTEAFF. The CDR3 region has the DNA TGTGCCAGCAGTACTCCATTCGGGACGTCGGACACTGAAGCTTTCTTT.

The table lists this clonotype with many counts. The J gene is TRBJ2-7, the V gene TRBV6-1, with TRBD1 identical over 7 bases. CDR3 length: 15 residues. Germline CDR1 and CDR2: MNHNS and SASEGT. Trimming took 5 bases from V and 3 from J; bases not matched to a gene: 10. CDR3 sequence: CASSRDSLSSYEQYF. CDR3 DNA: TGTGCCAGCAGTCGGGACAGCCTTTCGAGCTACGAGCAGTACTTC.

This clonotype was counted ten times or more. This chain links TRBV7-2 with TRBJ2-7; D unclear. The V and J ends lost 6 bases and 5 bases respectively, with 17 bases between them. Germline V gene sequence: CDR1 SGHTA, CDR2 FQGNSA. The CDR3 covers 14 residues. The CDR3 sequence is CASRPDGPPDEQYF. CDR3 nucleotides: TGTGCCAGCAGACCGGACGGGCCCCCGGACGAGCAGTACTTC.

This clonotype was counted many times. The gene calls are TRBV20-1 and TRBJ2-7; maybe TRBD2 (6 bases). The ends were cut back, 0 bases at V and 5 bases at J, with 17 bases in the middle. This CDR3 region has 15 residues. Germline CDR1 and CDR2: DFQATT and SNEGSKA (reference sequence). In nucleotides, the CDR3 is TGCAGTGCTAGAGATCTGCGGGGCGCGCAGGACGAGCAGTACTTC. As protein: CSARDLRGAQDEQYF.

This clonotype was recorded a few times. The chain uses TRBV30 and TRBJ2-7, with D perhaps being TRBD1 or TRBD2 (5 bases each). This CDR3 comprises 15 residues. CDR1 GTSNPN and CDR2 SVGIG come from the germline V gene (reference sequence). V was shortened by 4 bases and J by 6 bases, with 22 bases between the two germline ends. This CDR3 is CAWNPIIGTVFEQYF. The CDR3 nucleotides are TGTGCCTGGAATCCGATAATCGGGACGGTCTTCGAGCAGTACTTC.

The J gene is TRBJ1-2, the V gene TRBV20-1, with 7 bases lining up with TRBD1. The V gene's germline CDR1 is DFQATT and CDR2 SNEGSKA (reference sequence). With V trimmed by 5 bases and J by 8 bases, 5 bases remained unmatched. This CDR3 has 11 amino acids. CDR3: CSAPFRGGYTF. The CDR3 nucleotides read TGCAGTGCTCCATTCAGGGGGGGCTACACCTTC.

This clonotype was observed many times. This chain connects TRBV7-8 to TRBJ2-7; no clear D. Looked up from germline, CDR1 is SGHVS and CDR2 is FQNEAQ. This CDR3 is 12 amino acids long. V was clipped by 5 bases and J by 4 bases, with 9 bases between them. CDR3 residues: CASSPTEYEQYF. Written as DNA, the CDR3 is TGTGCCAGCAGCCCCACGGAGTACGAGCAGTACTTC.

This clonotype was detected many times. The chain employs TRBV4-2 and TRBJ1-2, with D possibly matching TRBD1 (6 bases). Trimming took off 0 bases at V and 0 bases at J, with 11 bases between the two ends. The CDR3 extends over 16 amino acids. The V gene's germline CDR1 is LGHNA and CDR2 YNFKEQ. The CDR3 region is CASSQDRGTANYGYTF. As DNA, the CDR3 is TGTGCCAGCAGCCAAGATAGGGGGACTGCTAACTATGGCTACACCTTC.

This chain joins TRBV5-1 and TRBJ2-7; D may correspond to TRBD1 or TRBD2 (5 bases each). The CDR3 loop spans 14 amino acids. Trimming took off 4 bases at V and 5 bases at J, with 16 bases between the two ends. CDR1 is SGHRS, CDR2 YFSETQ, per germline. The CDR3 is CASSLRDPFNEQYF. For the CDR3, the DNA is TGCGCCAGCAGCCTAAGGGACCCCTTTAACGAGCAGTACTTC.

This clonotype was counted ten times or more. V gene TRBV11-2 combines with J gene TRBJ1-2, with D perhaps TRBD1 (6 bases). V shed 5 bases and J shed 6 bases, with 16 bases lying between them. Germline assignment: CDR1 SGHAT and CDR2 FQNNGV. CDR3 length: 14 amino acids. The CDR3 nucleotides read TGTGCCAGCAGCACCCCGCGAAACAGGGATGGCTACACCTTC. Residues: CASSTPRNRDGYTF.

This CDR3 reads CSASLTGAPNSNQPQHF. In DNA, the CDR3 is TGCAGTGCGAGTCTAACAGGGGCCCCCAATAGCAATCAGCCCCAGCATTTT. This chain uses TRBV20-1 with TRBJ1-5; 7 bases fit TRBD1. The CDR3 sequence is 17 residues long. V trimming: 6 bases; J trimming: 0 bases; junction bases outside the gene matches: 14. The germline gives CDR1 DFQATT, CDR2 SNEGSKA (reference sequence).